Below, one T cell receptor (beta chain) is given with its context. Study processing details: From reference gene primer amplification, estimates of nucleated cell counts were derived. The table came from immunoSEQ multiplex PCR; TCRdb's copy has only in-frame clones and leaves some out. V and J calls and clone size are those listed in that table; D and trimming were worked out from the DNA. The table records some 190,000 clones, roughly 85% of them present only once. Between the trimmed V and J ends, which lost 3 bases and 15 bases, there was a span of 21 bases. CDR3 length: 14 residues. CDR1 and CDR2 (germline): MNHNS, SASEGT. The data are from a study of blood T cell repertoires in COVID-19. Study-level background: The United States, Italy and Spain supplied acute and convalescent COVID-19 samples. The cDNA or gDNA used as material had been derived from T cells, B-cell-depleted T cells, or PBMCs.

V and J are TRBV6-1 and TRBJ2-1; D call uncertain. The sequence derives from a woman in her sixties or seventies with acute or convalescent COVID-19. Sequencing was done on a sample of peripheral blood. CDR3 bases: TGTGCCAGCAGTGAGGAGCCGATTAGTTGGGTTCTGTTCTTC. Residues: CASSEEPISWVLFF.